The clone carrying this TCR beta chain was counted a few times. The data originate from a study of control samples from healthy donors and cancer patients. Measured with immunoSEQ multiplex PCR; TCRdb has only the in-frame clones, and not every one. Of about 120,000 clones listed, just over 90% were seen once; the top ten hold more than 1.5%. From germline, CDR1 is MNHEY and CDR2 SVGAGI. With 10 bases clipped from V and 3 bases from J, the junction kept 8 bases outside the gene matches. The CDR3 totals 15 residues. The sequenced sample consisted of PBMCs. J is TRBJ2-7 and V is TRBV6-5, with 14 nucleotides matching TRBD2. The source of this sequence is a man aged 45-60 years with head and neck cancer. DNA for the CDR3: TGTGCCACTAAACCGGGACTAGCGGGGGACTACGAGCAGTACTTC. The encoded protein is CATKPGLAGDYEQYF.